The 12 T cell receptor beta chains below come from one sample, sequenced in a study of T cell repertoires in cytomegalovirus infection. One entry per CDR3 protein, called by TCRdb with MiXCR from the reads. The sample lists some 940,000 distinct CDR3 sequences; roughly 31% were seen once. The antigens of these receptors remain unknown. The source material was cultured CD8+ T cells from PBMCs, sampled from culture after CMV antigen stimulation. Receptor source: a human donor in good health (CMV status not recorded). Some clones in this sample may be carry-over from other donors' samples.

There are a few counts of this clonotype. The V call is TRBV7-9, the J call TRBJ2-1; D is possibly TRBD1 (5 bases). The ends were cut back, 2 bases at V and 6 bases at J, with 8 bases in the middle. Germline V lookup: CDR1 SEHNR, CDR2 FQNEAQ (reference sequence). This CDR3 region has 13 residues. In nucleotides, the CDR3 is TGTGCCAGCAGCTTATTAGGGGCCAATGAGCAGTTCTTC. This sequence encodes CASSLLGANEQFF.

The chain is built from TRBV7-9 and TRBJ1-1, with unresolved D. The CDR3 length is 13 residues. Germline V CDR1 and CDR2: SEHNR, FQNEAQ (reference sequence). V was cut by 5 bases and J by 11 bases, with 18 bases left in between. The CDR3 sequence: CASSGRASPGAFF. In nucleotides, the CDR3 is TGTGCCAGCAGCGGTAGGGCTTCTCCGGGGGCTTTCTTT. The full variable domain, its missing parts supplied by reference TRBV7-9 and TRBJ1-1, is DTGVSQNPRHKITKRGQNVTFRCDPISEHNRLYWYRQTLGQGPEFLTYFQNEAQLEKSRLLSDRFSAERPKGSFSTLEIQRTEQGDSAMYLCASSGRASPGAFFGQGTRLTVV.

The DNA for the CDR3 is TGTGCCAGCAGCCCCGGGACTAGCGGGGCGGTGGAGACCCAGTACTTC. Its protein product is CASSPGTSGAVETQYF. The chain links TRBV12-3 or TRBV12-4 to TRBJ2-5, with TRBD2 matching 13 bases. The CDR3 is made up of 16 amino acids. V trimming: 6 bases; J trimming: 5 bases; junction bases outside the gene matches: 9.

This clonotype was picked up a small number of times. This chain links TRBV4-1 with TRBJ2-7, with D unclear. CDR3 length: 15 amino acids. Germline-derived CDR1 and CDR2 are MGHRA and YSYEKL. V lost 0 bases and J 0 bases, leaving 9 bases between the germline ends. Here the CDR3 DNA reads TGCGCCAGCAGCCAAGAAACAGTCAGCTCCTACGAGCAGTACTTC. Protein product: CASSQETVSSYEQYF.

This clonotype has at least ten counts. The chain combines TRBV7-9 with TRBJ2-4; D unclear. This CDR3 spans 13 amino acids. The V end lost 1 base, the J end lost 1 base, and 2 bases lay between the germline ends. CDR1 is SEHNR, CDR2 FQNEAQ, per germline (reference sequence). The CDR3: CASSLEAKNIQYF. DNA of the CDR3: TGTGCCAGCAGCTTAGAGGCCAAAAACATTCAGTACTTC. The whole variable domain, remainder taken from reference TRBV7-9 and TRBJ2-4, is DTGVSQNPRHKITKRGQNVTFRCDPISEHNRLYWYRQTLGQGPEFLTYFQNEAQLEKSRLLSDRFSAERPKGSFSTLEIQRTEQGDSAMYLCASSLEAKNIQYFGAGTRLSVL.

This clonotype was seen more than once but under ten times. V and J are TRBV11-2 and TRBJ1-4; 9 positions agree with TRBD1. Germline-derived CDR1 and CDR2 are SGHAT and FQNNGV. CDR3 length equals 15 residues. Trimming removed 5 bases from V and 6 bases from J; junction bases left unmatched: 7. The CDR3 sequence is CASSPRGDRDEKLFF. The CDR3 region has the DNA TGTGCCAGCAGCCCTCGGGGGGACAGGGATGAAAAACTGTTTTTT.

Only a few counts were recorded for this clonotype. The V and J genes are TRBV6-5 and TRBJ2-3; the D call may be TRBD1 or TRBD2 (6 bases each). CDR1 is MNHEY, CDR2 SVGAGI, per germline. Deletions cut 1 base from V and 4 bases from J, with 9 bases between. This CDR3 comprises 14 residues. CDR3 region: CASSYWGAADTQYF. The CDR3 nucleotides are TGTGCCAGCAGTTACTGGGGGGCGGCAGATACGCAGTATTTT.

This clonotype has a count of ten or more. This CDR3 is CASFDSQYNTGELFF. The CDR3 DNA follows: TGTGCCAGCTTCGACAGCCAGTATAACACCGGGGAGCTGTTTTTT. This rearrangement joins TRBV6-1 to TRBJ2-2, with D perhaps TRBD1 (5 bases). This CDR3 region has 15 residues. CDR1 is MNHNS and CDR2 is SASEGT in the germline V gene. Deletions cut 8 bases from V and 2 bases from J, with 15 bases between.

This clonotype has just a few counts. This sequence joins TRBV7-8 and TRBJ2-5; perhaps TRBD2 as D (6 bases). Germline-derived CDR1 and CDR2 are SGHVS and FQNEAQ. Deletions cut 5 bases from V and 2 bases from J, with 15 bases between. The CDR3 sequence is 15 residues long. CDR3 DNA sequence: TGTGCCAGCAGCCCCGAGTTAGGGAGGCAAGAGACCCAGTACTTC. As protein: CASSPELGRQETQYF.

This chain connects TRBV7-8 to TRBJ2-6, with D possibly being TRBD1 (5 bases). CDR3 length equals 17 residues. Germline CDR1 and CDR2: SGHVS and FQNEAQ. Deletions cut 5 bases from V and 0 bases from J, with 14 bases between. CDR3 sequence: CASSHIRTGSGANVLTF. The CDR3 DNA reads TGTGCCAGCAGCCACATCAGAACAGGCTCTGGGGCCAACGTCCTGACTTTC.

The CDR3 nucleotides are TGCAGTGCTGGACGGACTAGCGGGGGGGCCTGGGTCACAGATACGCAGTATTTT. As protein: CSAGRTSGGAWVTDTQYF. The V gene is TRBV20-1, the J gene TRBJ2-3; 15 bases fit TRBD2. Germline V gene lookup returns CDR1 DFQATT and CDR2 SNEGSKA (reference sequence). CDR3 length: 18 amino acids. The junction had 11 bases not matched to a gene; V was cut back by 5 bases and J by 2 bases.

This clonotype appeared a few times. The CDR3 region has the DNA TGTGCCAGCTCACCGCCGACAGGGAACTCCTACAATGAGCAGTTCTTC. Translating gives CASSPPTGNSYNEQFF. The rearrangement joins TRBV18 to TRBJ2-1; 7 bases fit TRBD1. V shed 3 bases, J shed 0 bases, and the junction held 5 bases outside the gene matches. The length of the CDR3 is 16 residues. Germline V gene lookup returns CDR1 KGHSH and CDR2 LQKENI. Using reference TRBV18 and TRBJ2-1 for the parts outside the CDR3, the full variable domain is NAGVMQNPRHLVRRRGQEARLRCSPMKGHSHVYWYRQLPEEGLKFMVYLQKENIIDESGMPKERFSAEFPKEGPSILRIQQVVRGDSAAYFCASSPPTGNSYNEQFFGPGTRLTVL.